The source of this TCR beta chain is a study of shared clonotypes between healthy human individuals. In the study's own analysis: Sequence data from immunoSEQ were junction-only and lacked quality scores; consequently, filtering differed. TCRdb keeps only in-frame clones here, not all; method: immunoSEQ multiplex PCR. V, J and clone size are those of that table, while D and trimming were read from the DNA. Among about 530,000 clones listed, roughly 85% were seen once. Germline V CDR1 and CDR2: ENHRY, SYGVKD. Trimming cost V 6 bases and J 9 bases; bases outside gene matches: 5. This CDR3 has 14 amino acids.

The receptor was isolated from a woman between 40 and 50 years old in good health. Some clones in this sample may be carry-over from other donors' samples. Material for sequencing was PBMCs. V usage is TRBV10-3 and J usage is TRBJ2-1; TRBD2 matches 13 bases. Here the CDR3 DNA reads TGTGCCATCAGCGGGACTAGCGGGAACGGTGAGCAGTTCTTC. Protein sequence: CAISGTSGNGEQFF.